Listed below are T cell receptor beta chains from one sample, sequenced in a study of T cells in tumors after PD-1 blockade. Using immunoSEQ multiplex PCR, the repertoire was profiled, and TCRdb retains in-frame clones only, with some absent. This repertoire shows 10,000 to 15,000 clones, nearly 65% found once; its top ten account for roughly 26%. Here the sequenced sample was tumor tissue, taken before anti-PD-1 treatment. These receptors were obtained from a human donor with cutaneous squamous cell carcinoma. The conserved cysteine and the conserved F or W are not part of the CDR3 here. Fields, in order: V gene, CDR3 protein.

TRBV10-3,AISGQSIEQY
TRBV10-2,ASSESVTPEAF
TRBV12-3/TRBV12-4,ASSREGAQH
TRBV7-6,ASSSDRALSPLH
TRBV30,AWSVLGRAQF
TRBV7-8,ASSLVDGGYEQY
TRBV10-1,ASSGGQHTGELF
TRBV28,ASLNTLAGNQPQH
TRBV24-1,ATSGVGSNVLT
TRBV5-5,ASSLAGGLATEAF
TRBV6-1,ASSDGGGQGAWGLYGYT
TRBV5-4,ASSSPGSTDTQY
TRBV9,ASSESRDRVGANVLT
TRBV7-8,ASSLYTEAF
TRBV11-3,ASTRNGGQTGELF
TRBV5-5,ASSSAPSGIIGELF
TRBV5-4,ASSPRDKETQY
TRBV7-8,ASSLRGFHEQY
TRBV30,AWSTRYRREEKLF
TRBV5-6,ASSSGTGARGTEAF
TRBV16,ASSQSSGGTEAF
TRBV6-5,ASSFSGANVLT
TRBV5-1,ASSLAPGAGGLEQY
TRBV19,ASSITGRETQY
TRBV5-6,ASSFQGLNQPQH
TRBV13,ASSDDAGQEAF
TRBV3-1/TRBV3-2,ASSPLAGYNEQF
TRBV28,ASSLSGVDEKLF
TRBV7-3,ASSARSRRLGGNEQF
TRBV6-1,ASSEGRLGSTQY
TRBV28,ASSLTGGYEQY
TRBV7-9,ASSLQDSPLH
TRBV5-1,ASSEQPQGAGTDTQY
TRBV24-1,ATSGTSGRTDTQY
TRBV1,TSSQPTRGNSPLH
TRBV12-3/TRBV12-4,ASSSEGNIQY
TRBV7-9,ASSSPGGLDQETQY
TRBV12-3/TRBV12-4,ASSFKGAEAF
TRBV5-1,ASSSSSAEQF
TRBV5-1,ASSLAANYGYT
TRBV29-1,SAPGGPDTQY
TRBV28,ASSFGRGKANYGYT
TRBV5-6,ASSYKSGSSNEQF
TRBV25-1,ASSGQGAGEQY
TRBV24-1,ATSDNQVGPASDSYNEQF
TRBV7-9,ASSPGDRAAF
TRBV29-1,SVEHIYNEQF
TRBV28,ASSRVQGMNTEAF
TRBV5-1,ASSQGLAGGVETQY